A single sample gave rise to the 3 T cell receptor beta chains below, sequenced in a study of blood T cell repertoires in COVID-19. TCRdb's copy holds only in-frame clones and misses some; the assay was immunoSEQ multiplex PCR. Found here are about 340,000 clones, around 83% of them singletons; the top ten hold 2.5% to 3%. The sequenced material came from peripheral blood. These receptors were taken from a young man with active or convalescent COVID-19.

The CDR3 bases are TGTGCCAGTAGTTTCCGGGACACCTATAATTCACCCCTCCACTTT. This codes for CASSFRDTYNSPLHF. The rearrangement uses TRBV19 and TRBJ1-6, with D possibly TRBD1 on 6 matching bases. This CDR3 comprises 15 residues. Germline V gene data show CDR1 as LNHDA and CDR2 as SQIVND (reference sequence). Trimming took off 5 bases at V and 2 bases at J, with 10 bases between the two ends.

The V and J genes are TRBV6-1 and TRBJ2-1, with 8 bases aligning to TRBD2. The junction had 3 bases not matched to a gene; V was cut back by 2 bases and J by 0 bases. Germline V gene lookup returns CDR1 MNHNS and CDR2 SASEGT. CDR3 length: 16 amino acids. In DNA form, the CDR3 reads TGTGCCAGCAGTGAACATAGCGGGAACTCCTACAATGAGCAGTTCTTC. Encoded protein: CASSEHSGNSYNEQFF.

The chain has TRBV28 and TRBJ1-5; 10 nucleotides agree with TRBD1. V lost 6 bases and J lost 3; bases outside the gene matches: 8. Germline V gene lookup returns CDR1 MDHEN and CDR2 SYDVKM. The CDR3 extends over 16 amino acids. The CDR3 here is CASRDPGQGLNQPQHF. CDR3 coding DNA: TGTGCCAGCAGGGACCCGGGACAGGGGCTCAATCAGCCCCAGCATTTT.